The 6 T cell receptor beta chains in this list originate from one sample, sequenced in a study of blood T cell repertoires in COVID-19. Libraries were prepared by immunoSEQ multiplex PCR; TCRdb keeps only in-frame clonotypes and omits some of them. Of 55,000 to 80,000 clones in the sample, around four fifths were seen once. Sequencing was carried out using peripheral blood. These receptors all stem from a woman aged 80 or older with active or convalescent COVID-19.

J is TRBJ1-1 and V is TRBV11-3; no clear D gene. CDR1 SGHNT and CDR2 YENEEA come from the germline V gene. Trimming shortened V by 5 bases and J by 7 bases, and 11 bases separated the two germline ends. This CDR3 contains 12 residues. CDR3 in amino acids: CASSPRPVEAFF. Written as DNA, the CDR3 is TGTGCCAGCAGCCCCCGCCCGGTTGAAGCTTTCTTT.

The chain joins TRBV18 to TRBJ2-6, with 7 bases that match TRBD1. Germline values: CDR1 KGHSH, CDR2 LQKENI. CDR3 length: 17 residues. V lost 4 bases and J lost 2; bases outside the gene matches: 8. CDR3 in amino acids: CASSRYRGEPGANVLTF. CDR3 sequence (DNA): TGTGCCAGCTCACGGTACAGGGGCGAACCTGGGGCCAACGTCCTGACTTTC.

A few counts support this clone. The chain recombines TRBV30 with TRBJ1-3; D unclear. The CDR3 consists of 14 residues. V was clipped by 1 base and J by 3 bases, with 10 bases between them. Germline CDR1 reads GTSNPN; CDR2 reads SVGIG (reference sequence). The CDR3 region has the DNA TGTGCCTGGAGTGAAGGAGCTTATGGAAACACCATATATTTT. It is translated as CAWSEGAYGNTIYF.

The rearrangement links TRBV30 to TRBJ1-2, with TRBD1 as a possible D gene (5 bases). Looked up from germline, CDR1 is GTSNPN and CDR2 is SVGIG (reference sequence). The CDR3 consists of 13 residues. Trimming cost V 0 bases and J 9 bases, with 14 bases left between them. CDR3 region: CAWSVRQGSSYTF. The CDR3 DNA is TGTGCCTGGAGTGTAAGGCAGGGTAGTAGCTACACCTTC.

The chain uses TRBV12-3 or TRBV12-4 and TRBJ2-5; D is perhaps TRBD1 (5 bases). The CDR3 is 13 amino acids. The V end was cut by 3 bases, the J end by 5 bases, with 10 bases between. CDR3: CASSFRGGETQYF. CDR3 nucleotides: TGTGCCAGCAGTTTTAGGGGTGGGGAGACCCAGTACTTC.

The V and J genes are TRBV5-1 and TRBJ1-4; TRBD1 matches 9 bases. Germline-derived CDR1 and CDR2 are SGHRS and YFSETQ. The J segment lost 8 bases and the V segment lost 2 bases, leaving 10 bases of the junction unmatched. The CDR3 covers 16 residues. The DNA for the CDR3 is TGCGCCAGCAGCTTACAAACAGGGGGCGAGGGAGAAAAACTGTTTTTT. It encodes CASSLQTGGEGEKLFF.